The clone carrying this TCR beta chain was seen at least ten times. What it binds is unknown. TCRalpha and TCRbeta libraries used 5'RACE with constant-segment primers and UMIs. In TCRdb, the 5' RACE reads were re-called with MiXCR into one record per CDR3 protein. Seen here are about 340,000 distinct CDR3 sequences, roughly 20% observed once, and the top ten hold 21%. This sample is part of a study of T-cell memory formation after mild COVID-19. Study at large: TCR clusters were mostly confined to one donor each. Whole-study findings and limits: A second wave expanding day 15 to 37 was CD4+-biased; contracting clones were balanced. Cross-reactive memory seemingly joined, as some responding clones were found in pre-infection memory.

The CDR3 is 13 amino acids. CDR1 and CDR2 from the germline V gene are DFQATT and SNEGSKA (reference sequence). Trimming left V 5 bases short and J 6 bases short, with 16 bases between. The receptor was derived from a man aged 18 to 30 who had mild COVID-19 (a few samples of this study predate the infection). Cell type and time point are not known. The chain employs TRBV20-1 and TRBJ1-2, with D possibly being TRBD1 (5 bases). The sample was PBMCs or a T cell subset sorted from them (not recorded which). CDR3 amino acids: CSAVRVDINGYTF. DNA of the CDR3: TGCAGTGCTGTCAGGGTTGACATTAATGGCTACACCTTC.